The 5 T cell receptor beta chains given below trace back to one sample, sequenced in a study of T cell responses to AZD1222 COVID-19 vaccine. The protocol was immunoSEQ multiplex PCR, while the TCRdb copy is restricted to in-frame clones and leaves out a portion. This sample carries about 190,000 clones, about nine tenths of them seen once, and the ten largest clones take 0.99%. Sequenced material: peripheral blood, taken on day 0 of AZD1222 vaccination. These TCRs come from an adult in good health.

This rearrangement joins TRBV7-8 to TRBJ1-2; D gene unclear. Germline V gives CDR1 SGHVS, CDR2 FQNEAQ. V was trimmed by 5 bases and J by 5 bases, leaving 6 bases between them. The CDR3 is 11 amino acids. CDR3 in amino acids: CASSVGYGYTF. CDR3 coding DNA: TGTGCCAGCAGCGTCGGATATGGCTACACCTTC.

This clone has a single count. The V and J genes are TRBV25-1 and TRBJ2-7, with no clear D. V was trimmed by 3 bases and J by 2 bases, leaving 11 bases between them. The CDR3 spans 14 residues. The germline CDR1 and CDR2 sequences are MGHDK and SYGVNS. The CDR3 loop reads CASSEKWDTYEQYF. For the CDR3, the DNA is TGTGCCAGCAGTGAGAAGTGGGATACCTACGAGCAGTACTTC.

The chain has TRBV6-4 and TRBJ2-5; D is tentatively TRBD1 or TRBD2 (5 bases each). The germline V and J ends were trimmed by 6 bases and 4 bases, with 18 bases remaining between them. CDR1 is MRHNA, CDR2 SNTAGT, per germline. This CDR3 contains 15 residues. CDR3 nucleotide sequence: TGTGCCAGCAGGGGAAAAGTGAGGGGTTCAGAGACCCAGTACTTC. Translated: CASRGKVRGSETQYF.

A few counts support this clone. The chain links TRBV7-8 to TRBJ1-5; 9 bases map to TRBD1. Germline V gives CDR1 SGHVS, CDR2 FQNEAQ. The CDR3 length is 14 residues. J was trimmed by 5 bases and V by 5 bases; bases with no gene match: 4. Here the CDR3 reads CASSVGQGHQPQHF. The DNA for the CDR3 is TGTGCCAGCAGCGTCGGACAGGGGCATCAGCCCCAGCATTTT.

The chain combines TRBV19 with TRBJ1-5; 8 nucleotides agree with TRBD1. With V trimmed by 1 base and J by 7 bases, 3 bases remained unmatched. Germline-derived CDR1 and CDR2 are LNHDA and SQIVND (reference sequence). CDR3 size: 14 residues. CDR3 amino acids: CASSIVTGGQPQHF. The CDR3 region has the DNA TGTGCCAGTAGTATAGTAACAGGGGGACAGCCCCAGCATTTT.